A selection of T cell receptor beta chains follows, all from one sample in a study of blood T cell repertoires in COVID-19. Measured with immunoSEQ multiplex PCR; TCRdb has only the in-frame clones, and not every one. Counted here are some 170,000 clones, over 80% occurring once; the ten biggest clones make up about 6.7%. Sequencing was carried out using peripheral blood. The receptors shown here come from a woman in her 40s with COVID-19, enrolled during active disease. Each CDR3 is given with its conserved first and last residue. The D gene is left open where the match is weak. Clone size, where shown, is once, few, many, or a class for clones that have expanded.

v_gene,d_gene,abundance,j_gene,CDR3nt,CDR3aa
TRBV23-1,TRBD1,-,TRBJ1-2,TGCGCCAGCAGTCCAATAATACAGGGGGCAGGGGGCTACACCTTC,CASSPIIQGAGGYTF
TRBV9,-,-,TRBJ1-1,TGTGCCAGCAGCCCCACTCAGGGGACCACTGAAGCTTTCTTT,CASSPTQGTTEAFF
TRBV3-1/TRBV3-2,TRBD2,few,TRBJ2-4,TGTGCCAGCAGCCACCGAGGGAGCGGGACGCAAAACATTCAGTACTTC,CASSHRGSGTQNIQYF
TRBV15,-,-,TRBJ1-2,TGTGCCACCAGCAGAGATAACCCGACAGCCAAAGTGAATGGCTACACCTTC,CATSRDNPTAKVNGYTF
TRBV4-1,TRBD1,-,TRBJ1-4,TGCGCCAGCAGCCAGGAGCCCCCGGGACAGACGACAACTAATGAAAAACTGTTTTTT,CASSQEPPGQTTTNEKLFF
TRBV6-4,TRBD2,-,TRBJ2-3,TGTGCCAGCAGTGACTTGCGGGGGGGCCCAGATACGCAGTATTTT,CASSDLRGGPDTQYF
TRBV7-9,-,few,TRBJ2-7,TGTGCCAGCAGCGATTTAGACAGGTCGTTC,CASSDLDRSF
TRBV19,-,-,TRBJ1-1,TGTGCCAGTAGTGATCGGGGGTTGAACACTGAAGCTTTCTTT,CASSDRGLNTEAFF
TRBV15,-,-,TRBJ1-3,TGTGCCACCAGCAGAGATGTCAGGGTCGGAAACACCATATATTTT,CATSRDVRVGNTIYF
TRBV29-1,TRBD2,-,TRBJ2-7,TGCAGCGGTTCTAGCGGGAGATCCTACGAGCAGTACTTC,CSGSSGRSYEQYF
TRBV7-8,-,-,TRBJ1-4,TGTGCCAGCAGCACGGAGGGGCGAGGGGAAAAACTGTTTTTT,CASSTEGRGEKLFF
TRBV7-6,-,-,TRBJ2-5,TGTGCCAGCAGCTTAGGAGAAGGGGTAAAGACCCAGTACTTC,CASSLGEGVKTQYF
TRBV5-1,TRBD1,-,TRBJ1-1,TGCGCCAGCAGAGGGACAGGCAATAAGAACACTGAAGCTTTCTTT,CASRGTGNKNTEAFF
TRBV19,TRBD2,few,TRBJ2-7,TGTGCCAGTAGTGGGGAGGCTAGCGGAGCCTACGAGCAGTACTTC,CASSGEASGAYEQYF
TRBV7-6,-,-,TRBJ2-1,TGTGCCAGCAGCTTAGCGTCTAGCAGCCTTCAGTTCTTC,CASSLASSSLQFF
TRBV19,TRBD2,-,TRBJ2-3,TGTGCCAGTAGCGCTTCTCCGGGACTAGCGATAGATACGCAGTATTTT,CASSASPGLAIDTQYF
TRBV6-5,-,few,TRBJ1-1,TGTGCCAGCAGGACAGTTCCGAACACTGAAGCTTTCTTT,CASRTVPNTEAFF
TRBV19,-,-,TRBJ1-1,TGTGCCAGTAGGCAGGCAGGGAGGGGCACTGAAGCTTTCTTT,CASRQAGRGTEAFF
TRBV9,-,-,TRBJ2-4,TGTGCCAGCAGCGTAGGCGTCTCCCAAACCAAAAACATTCAGTACTTC,CASSVGVSQTKNIQYF
TRBV4-2,-,-,TRBJ1-3,TGTGCCAGCAGCCAAGAATCAGGGCTGGGAAACACCATATATTTT,CASSQESGLGNTIYF
TRBV5-6,-,-,TRBJ1-1,TGTGCCAGCAGCTTGGGGCGGAATGCAGATGAAGCTTTCTTT,CASSLGRNADEAFF
TRBV5-1,-,-,TRBJ1-2,TGCGCCAGCAGCTCGGAGGGTGGCTACACCTTC,CASSSEGGYTF